This T cell receptor beta chain appears in the sequencing data of a study of T cell responses to AZD1222 COVID-19 vaccine. Broader study findings: Only a handful of AZD1222 recipients were seropositive at baseline.

Comment on this clone: The target antigen is unknown.

Germline V gene lookup returns CDR1 MDHEN and CDR2 SYDVKM. The V end lost 4 bases, the J end lost 4 bases, and 3 bases lay between the germline ends. The CDR3 is 11 amino acids. Repertoires were generated with immunoSEQ multiplex PCR, while TCRdb's copy carries only in-frame clones and drops some. The sample contains about 99,000 clones, 91% of which appear only once. The sample in question was peripheral blood, obtained on day 0 of AZD1222 vaccination. This clonotype was sampled from an adult in good health. The chain links TRBV28 to TRBJ2-3, with D hard to call. DNA of the CDR3: TGTGCCAGCAGTTCCCCAGATACGCAGTATTTT. Amino acids: CASSSPDTQYF.